These T cell receptor beta chains were read from a single sample in a study of T-cell memory formation after mild COVID-19. In TCRdb, the 5' RACE reads were re-called with MiXCR into one record per CDR3 protein. The sample lists around 340,000 distinct CDR3 sequences, more than 20% occurring once. Material for sequencing was PBMCs or a T cell subset sorted from them (not recorded which). These receptor sequences come from an adult woman who had mild COVID-19 (a few samples of this study predate the infection). Cell type and time point are not known. Each CDR3 is given without its conserved first and last residue. A D gene is named only where the DNA matches it firmly.

v_gene: TRBV12-3/TRBV12-4
len: 13
d_gene: .
CDR3aa: ASSGDRTVAYEQY

v_gene: TRBV9
len: 12
d_gene: TRBD1
CDR3aa: ASSRRAGGETQY

v_gene: TRBV18
len: 12
d_gene: TRBD1
CDR3aa: ASSPRQGTYEQY

v_gene: TRBV6-2/TRBV6-3
len: 15
d_gene: TRBD2
CDR3aa: ASSNVQPGLLYNEQF

v_gene: TRBV7-2
len: 12
d_gene: TRBD2
CDR3aa: ASKLGGSTDTQY

v_gene: TRBV5-1
len: 13
d_gene: TRBD1
CDR3aa: ASSLIQGAFDEQY

v_gene: TRBV7-9
len: 11
d_gene: .
CDR3aa: ASSSQGGEPQH

v_gene: TRBV11-3
len: 13
d_gene: TRBD1
CDR3aa: ASSPRQGTTDTQY

v_gene: TRBV20-1
len: 10
d_gene: TRBD1
CDR3aa: SARQGEYGYT

v_gene: TRBV15
len: 16
d_gene: .
CDR3aa: ATTQVGHLRVGDKPQH